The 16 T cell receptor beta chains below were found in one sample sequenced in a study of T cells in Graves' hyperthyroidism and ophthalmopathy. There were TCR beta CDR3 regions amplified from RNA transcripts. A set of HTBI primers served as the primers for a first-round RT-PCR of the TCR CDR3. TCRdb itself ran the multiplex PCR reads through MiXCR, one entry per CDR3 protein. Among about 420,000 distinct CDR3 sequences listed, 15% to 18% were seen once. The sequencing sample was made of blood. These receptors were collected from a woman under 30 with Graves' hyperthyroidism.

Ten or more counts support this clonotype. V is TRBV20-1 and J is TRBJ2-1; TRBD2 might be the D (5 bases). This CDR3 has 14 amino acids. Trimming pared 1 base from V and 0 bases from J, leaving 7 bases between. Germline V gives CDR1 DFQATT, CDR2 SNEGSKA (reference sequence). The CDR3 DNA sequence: TGCAGTGCTAGAGTAGCGAGCTCCTACAATGAGCAGTTCTTC. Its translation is CSARVASSYNEQFF.

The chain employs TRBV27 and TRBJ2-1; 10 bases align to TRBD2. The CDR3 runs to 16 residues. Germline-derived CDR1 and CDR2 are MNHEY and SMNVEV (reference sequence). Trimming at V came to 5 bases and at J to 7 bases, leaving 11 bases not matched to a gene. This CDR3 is CASSPSAGGPRNEQFF. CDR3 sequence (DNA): TGTGCCAGCAGTCCCTCAGCGGGAGGGCCTAGGAATGAGCAGTTCTTC.

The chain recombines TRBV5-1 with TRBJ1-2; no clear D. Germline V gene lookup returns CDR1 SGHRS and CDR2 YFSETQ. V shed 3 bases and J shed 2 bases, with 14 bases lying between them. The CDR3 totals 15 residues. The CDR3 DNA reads TGCGCCAGCAGCTCAACTTCGACCGGGAACTATGGCTACACCTTC. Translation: CASSSTSTGNYGYTF.

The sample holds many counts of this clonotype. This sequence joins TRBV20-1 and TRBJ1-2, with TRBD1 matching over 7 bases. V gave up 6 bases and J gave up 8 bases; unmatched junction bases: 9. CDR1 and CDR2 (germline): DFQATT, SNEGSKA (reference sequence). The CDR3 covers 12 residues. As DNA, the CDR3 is TGCAGTGCATTGACAGGGAGTGAAGGCTACACCTTC. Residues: CSALTGSEGYTF.

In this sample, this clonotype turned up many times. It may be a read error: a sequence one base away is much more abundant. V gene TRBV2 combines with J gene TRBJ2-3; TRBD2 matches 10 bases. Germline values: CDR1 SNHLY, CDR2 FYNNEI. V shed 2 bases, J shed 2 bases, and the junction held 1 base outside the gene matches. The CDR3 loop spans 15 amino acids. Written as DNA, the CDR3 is TGTGCCAGCAGTGAAAGCGGGGGGGCCACAGATACGCAGTATTTT. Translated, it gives CASSESGGATDTQYF.

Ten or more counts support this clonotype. The CDR3 bases are TGCAGTGCTAGAGATAGTACGTCTTTGAACACTGAAGCTTTCTTT. It translates to CSARDSTSLNTEAFF. The chain couples TRBV20-1 to TRBJ1-1; D call uncertain. Germline values: CDR1 DFQATT, CDR2 SNEGSKA (reference sequence). Between the trimmed V and J ends, which lost 0 bases and 0 bases, there was a span of 11 bases. This CDR3 contains 15 residues.

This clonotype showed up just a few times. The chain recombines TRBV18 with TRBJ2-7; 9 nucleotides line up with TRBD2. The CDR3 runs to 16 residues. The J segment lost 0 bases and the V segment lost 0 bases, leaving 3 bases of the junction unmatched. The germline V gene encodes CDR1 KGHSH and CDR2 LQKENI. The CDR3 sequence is CASSPPSSGTSYEQYF. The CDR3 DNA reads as TGTGCCAGCTCACCACCCTCTAGCGGGACCTCCTACGAGCAGTACTTC.

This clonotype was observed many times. The CDR3 bases are TGTGCCAGCAGCATTGGTAGGCCCGACAATGAGCAGTTCTTC. Residues: CASSIGRPDNEQFF. The rearrangement joins TRBV5-8 to TRBJ2-1; D gene unclear. The CDR3 runs to 14 residues. Germline V gene lookup returns CDR1 SGHTS and CDR2 YDEGEE. V was trimmed by 4 bases and J by 5 bases, leaving 13 bases between them.

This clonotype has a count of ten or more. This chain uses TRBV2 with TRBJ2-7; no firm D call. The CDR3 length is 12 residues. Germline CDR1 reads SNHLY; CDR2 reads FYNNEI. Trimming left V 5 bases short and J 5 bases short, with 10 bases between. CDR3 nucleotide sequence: TGTGCCAGCAGTCCATCGTGGGACGAGCAGTACTTC. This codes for CASSPSWDEQYF.

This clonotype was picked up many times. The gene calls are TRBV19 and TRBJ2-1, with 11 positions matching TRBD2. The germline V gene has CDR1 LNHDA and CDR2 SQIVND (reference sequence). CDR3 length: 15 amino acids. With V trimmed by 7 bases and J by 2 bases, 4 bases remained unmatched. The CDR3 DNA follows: TGTGCCAGTACCGTAGCGGGAGGGCCCTACAATGAGCAGTTCTTC. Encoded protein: CASTVAGGPYNEQFF.

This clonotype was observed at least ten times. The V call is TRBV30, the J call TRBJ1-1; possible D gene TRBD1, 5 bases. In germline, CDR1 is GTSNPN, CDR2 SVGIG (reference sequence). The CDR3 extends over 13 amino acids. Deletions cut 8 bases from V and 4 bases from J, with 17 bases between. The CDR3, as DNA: TGTGCCGCCACGAGGTATGGGGGCACTGAAGCTTTCTTT. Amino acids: CAATRYGGTEAFF. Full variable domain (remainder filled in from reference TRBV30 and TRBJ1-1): SQTIHQWPATLVQPVGSPLSLECTVEGTSNPNLYWYRQAAGRGLQLLFYSVGIGQISSEVPQNLSASRPQDRQFILSSKKLLLSDSGFYLCAATRYGGTEAFFGQGTRLTVV.

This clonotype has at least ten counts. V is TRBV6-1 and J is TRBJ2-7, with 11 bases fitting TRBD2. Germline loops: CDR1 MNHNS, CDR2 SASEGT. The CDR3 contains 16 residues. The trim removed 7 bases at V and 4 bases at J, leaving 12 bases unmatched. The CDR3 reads CASTSLAGVSRYEQYF. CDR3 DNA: TGTGCCAGCACCTCACTAGCGGGAGTGAGTAGGTACGAGCAGTACTTC.

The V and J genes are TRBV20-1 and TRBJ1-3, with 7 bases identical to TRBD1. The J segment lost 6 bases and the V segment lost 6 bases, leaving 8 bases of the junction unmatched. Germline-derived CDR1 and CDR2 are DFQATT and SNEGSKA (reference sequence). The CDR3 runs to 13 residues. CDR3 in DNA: TGCAGTGCCTTACGGACAGGTGAAAACACCATATATTTT. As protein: CSALRTGENTIYF.

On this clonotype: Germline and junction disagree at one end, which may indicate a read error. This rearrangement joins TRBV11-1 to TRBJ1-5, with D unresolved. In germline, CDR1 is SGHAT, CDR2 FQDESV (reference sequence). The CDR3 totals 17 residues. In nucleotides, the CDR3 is TGTGCCAGCGGCTTAGTGGTGGGCCAGCTTAGCAATCAGCCCCAGCATTTT. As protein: CASGLVVGQLSNQPQHF. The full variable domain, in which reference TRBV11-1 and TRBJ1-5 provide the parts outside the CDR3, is EAEVAQSPRYKITEKSQAVAFWCDPISGHATLYWYRQILGQGPELLVQFQDESVVDDSQLPKDRFSAERLKGVDSTLKIQPAELGDSAMYLCASGLVVGQLSNQPQHFGDGTRLSIL.

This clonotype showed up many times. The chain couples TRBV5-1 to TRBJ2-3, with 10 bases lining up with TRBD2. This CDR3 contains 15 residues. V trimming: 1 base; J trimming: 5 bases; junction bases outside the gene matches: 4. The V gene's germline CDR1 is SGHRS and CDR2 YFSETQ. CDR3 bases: TGCGCCAGCAGCTTGACTAGCGGGGTTGTAGATACGCAGTATTTT. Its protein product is CASSLTSGVVDTQYF.

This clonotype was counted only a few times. In DNA form, the CDR3 reads TGCAGCGTTGAACGGGTTAAGACCCAGTACTTC. Encoded protein: CSVERVKTQYF. This rearrangement joins TRBV29-1 to TRBJ2-5; no clear D gene. V was pared by 2 bases and J by 6 bases, with 7 bases between. The length of the CDR3 is 11 residues. Per germline, CDR1 SQVTM and CDR2 ANQGSEA.